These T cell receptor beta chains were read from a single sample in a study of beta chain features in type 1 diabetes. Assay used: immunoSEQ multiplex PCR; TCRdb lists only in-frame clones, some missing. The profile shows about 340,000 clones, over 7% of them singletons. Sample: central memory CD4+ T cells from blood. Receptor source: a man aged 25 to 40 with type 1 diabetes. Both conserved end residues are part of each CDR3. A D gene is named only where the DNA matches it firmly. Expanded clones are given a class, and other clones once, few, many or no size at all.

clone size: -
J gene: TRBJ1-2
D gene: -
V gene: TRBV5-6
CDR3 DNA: TGTGCCAGCAGCTTGTTTTTGGCCACTGGCTACACCTTC
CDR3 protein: CASSLFLATGYTF

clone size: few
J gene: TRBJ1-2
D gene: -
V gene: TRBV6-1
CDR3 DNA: TGTGCCAGCAGTGGGTTTGTTCCGGACACCAACTATGGCTACACCTTC
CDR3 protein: CASSGFVPDTNYGYTF

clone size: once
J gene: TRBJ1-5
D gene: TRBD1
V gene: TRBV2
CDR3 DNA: TGTGCCAGCAGTGAGAAGACAGGGGTTCAGCCCCAGCATTTT
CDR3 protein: CASSEKTGVQPQHF

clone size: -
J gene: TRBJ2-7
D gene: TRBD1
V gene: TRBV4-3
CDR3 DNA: TGCGCCAGCAGCCAAGACTCCAGGGGGCTTCTCCACGAGCAGTACTTC
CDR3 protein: CASSQDSRGLLHEQYF

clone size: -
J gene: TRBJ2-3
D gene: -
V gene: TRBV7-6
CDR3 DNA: TGTGCCAGCAGCACGGGTGGGGGCAGTGGAAGCACAGATACGCAGTATTTT
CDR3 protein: CASSTGGGSGSTDTQYF

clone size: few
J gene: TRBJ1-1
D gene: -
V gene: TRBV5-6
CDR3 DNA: TGTGCCAGCAGGGGGAACAGGATTGAAGCTTTCTTT
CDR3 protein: CASRGNRIEAFF

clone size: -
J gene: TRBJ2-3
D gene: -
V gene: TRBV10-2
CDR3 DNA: TGCGCCAGCAGTAAGGGCCCAGATACGCAGTATTTT
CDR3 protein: CASSKGPDTQYF

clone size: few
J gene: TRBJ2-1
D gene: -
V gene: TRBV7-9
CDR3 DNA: TGTGCCAGCAGCTTCTCCTTAGCGGCCGAGCAGTTCTTC
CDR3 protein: CASSFSLAAEQFF

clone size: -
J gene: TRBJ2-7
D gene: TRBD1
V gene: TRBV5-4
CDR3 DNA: TGTGCCAGCAGCCCGGACGGCGGGACAGGGGCGAGCGAGCAGTACTTC
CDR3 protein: CASSPDGGTGASEQYF

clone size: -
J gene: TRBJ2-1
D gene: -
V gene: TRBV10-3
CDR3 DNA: TGTGCCATCAGTGAGTCGGTAGCATCGCATGAGCAGTTCTTC
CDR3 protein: CAISESVASHEQFF

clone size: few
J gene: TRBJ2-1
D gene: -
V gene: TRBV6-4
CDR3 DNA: TGTGCCAGCAGTGACTCGCGGGGGCAGTTCTTC
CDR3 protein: CASSDSRGQFF

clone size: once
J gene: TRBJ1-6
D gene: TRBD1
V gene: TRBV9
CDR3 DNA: TGTGCCAGCAGCGACCCGACAGGGCAGGGTTCACCCCTCCACTTT
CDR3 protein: CASSDPTGQGSPLHF

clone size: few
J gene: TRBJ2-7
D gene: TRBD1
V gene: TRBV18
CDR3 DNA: TGTGCCAGCTCACCCGGGACAGGGACCTACGAGCAGTACTTC
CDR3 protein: CASSPGTGTYEQYF

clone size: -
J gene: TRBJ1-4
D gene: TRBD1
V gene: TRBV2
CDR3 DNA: TGTGCCAGCACAGGGGGCGGAGGTGAAAAACTGTTTTTT
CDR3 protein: CASTGGGGEKLFF

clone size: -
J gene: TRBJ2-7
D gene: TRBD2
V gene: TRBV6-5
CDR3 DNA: TGTGCCAGCACCCTCTGGGGAGGGGACGAGCAGTACTTC
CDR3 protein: CASTLWGGDEQYF

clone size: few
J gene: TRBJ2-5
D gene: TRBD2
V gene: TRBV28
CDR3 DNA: TGTGCCAGCAGTCCCCGCCTAGCGGGCCAAGAGACCCAGTACTTC
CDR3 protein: CASSPRLAGQETQYF

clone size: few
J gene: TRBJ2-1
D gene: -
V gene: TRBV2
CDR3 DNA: TGTGCCAGCAGTGCGGTCGGTTACCCCAATGAGCAGTTCTTC
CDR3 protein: CASSAVGYPNEQFF

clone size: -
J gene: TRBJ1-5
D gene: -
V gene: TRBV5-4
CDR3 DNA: TGTGCCAGCAGCTTTACGACGGGGGATGGAGGTCAGCCCCAGCATTTT
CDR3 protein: CASSFTTGDGGQPQHF

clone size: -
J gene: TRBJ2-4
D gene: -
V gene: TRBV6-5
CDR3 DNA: TGTGCCAGCAGTACCGGACCCCGCGAAAACTCTCAGTACTTC
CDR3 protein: CASSTGPRENSQYF

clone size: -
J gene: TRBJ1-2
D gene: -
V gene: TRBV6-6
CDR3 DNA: TGTGCCAGCAGTTACTCAGGGCAGGGGCATAGGAATGGCTACACCTTC
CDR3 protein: CASSYSGQGHRNGYTF

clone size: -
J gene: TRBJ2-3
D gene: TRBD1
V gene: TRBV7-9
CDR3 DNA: TGTGCCAGCAGCTTAGCCAGGGGGCTAACAGATACGCAGTATTTT
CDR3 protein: CASSLARGLTDTQYF

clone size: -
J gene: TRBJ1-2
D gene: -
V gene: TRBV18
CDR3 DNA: TGTGCCAGCTCACCACGGGAGGGGCCCTATGGCTACACCTTC
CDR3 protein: CASSPREGPYGYTF